The sequence of this TCR beta chain was determined in a study of identical twins. Study conclusions and caveats: Models underestimated TCR alpha sharing (out-of-frame) in monozygotic twins.

TCRdb used MiXCR to reprocess the 5' RACE reads, holding one entry per CDR3 protein. The sample has 1.5 million to 2 million distinct CDR3 sequences, around 29% seen once. Comments on this clonotype: Antigen: not known.

The CDR3 spans 12 residues. CDR1 is DFQATT, CDR2 SNEGSKA, per germline (reference sequence). This TCR was sampled from a newborn girl in good health. The gene calls are TRBV20-1 and TRBJ1-2; 7 nucleotides line up with TRBD1. Material for sequencing was cord blood. This CDR3 reads CTTGAQDYGYTF. CDR3 in DNA: TGCACTACAGGGGCCCAGGACTATGGCTACACCTTC.